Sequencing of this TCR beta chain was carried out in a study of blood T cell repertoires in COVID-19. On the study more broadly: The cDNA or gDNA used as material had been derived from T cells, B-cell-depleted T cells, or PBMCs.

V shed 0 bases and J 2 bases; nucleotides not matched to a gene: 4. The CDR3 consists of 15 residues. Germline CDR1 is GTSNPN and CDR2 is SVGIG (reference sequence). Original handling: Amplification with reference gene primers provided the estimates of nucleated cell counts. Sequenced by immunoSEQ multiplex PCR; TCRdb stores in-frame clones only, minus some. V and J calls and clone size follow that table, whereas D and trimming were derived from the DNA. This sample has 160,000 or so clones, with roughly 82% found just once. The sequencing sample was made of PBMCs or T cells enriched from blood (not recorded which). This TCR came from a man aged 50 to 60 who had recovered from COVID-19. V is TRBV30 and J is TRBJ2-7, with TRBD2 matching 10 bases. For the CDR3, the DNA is TGTGCCTGGAGTGTACCGCTAGCGGGGGCCTACGAGCAGTACTTC. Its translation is CAWSVPLAGAYEQYF.